These 26 T cell receptor beta chains share one sample of origin, sequenced in a study of T-cell reconstitution after alpha-beta-depleted transplantation in children. Study observations and caveats: As was reported, about two months after transplant, alpha-beta T cells came from several hundred expanded graft clones.

It was with unique molecular identifiers that the TCRbeta library was prepared. One entry per CDR3 protein results from TCRdb running MiXCR on the PCR reads. The data show approximately 31,000 distinct CDR3 sequences, around 6.6% seen once. The antigens for these receptors are not known. The input for sequencing was peripheral blood, taken 60 days after TCRalphabeta/CD19-depleted stem cell transplant. The source of these receptors is a child younger than two who had a stem cell transplant for acute myeloid leukemia, so the T cells may come from the graft donor.

Ten or more counts support this clonotype. J is TRBJ1-3 and V is TRBV10-3, with TRBD1 matching 9 bases. V lost 9 bases, J lost 2 bases, and 11 bases stayed unmatched. The CDR3 spans 16 residues. CDR1 and CDR2 from the germline V gene are ENHRY and SYGVKD. CDR3 region: CAISGTGKNPGNTIYF. CDR3 nucleotide sequence: TGTGCCATTAGCGGGACAGGGAAGAACCCTGGAAACACCATATATTTT.

This clonotype was counted ten times or more. This chain links TRBV7-9 with TRBJ1-2, with 9 nucleotides matching TRBD1. This CDR3 is built from 14 residues. With V trimmed by 5 bases and J by 5 bases, 6 bases remained unmatched. Germline V gene sequence: CDR1 SEHNR, CDR2 FQNEAQ (reference sequence). In nucleotides, the CDR3 is TGTGCCAGCAGCCCCTCGGGACAGGGTTATGGCTACACCTTC. Protein sequence: CASSPSGQGYGYTF.

This clonotype was recorded many times. It may be a read error: a sequence one base away is much more abundant. Since no conserved phenylalanine or tryptophan closes the CDR3, a read error is the likely cause. This rearrangement joins TRBV28 to TRBJ1-5, with 8 bases aligning to TRBD1. CDR1 and CDR2 (germline): MDHEN, SYDVKM. The CDR3 loop spans 16 amino acids. V lost 4 bases, J lost 3 bases, and 8 bases stayed unmatched. CDR3 amino acids: CASSSLGTGSNQPQHI. The CDR3 DNA follows: TGTGCCAGCAGTTCCCTCGGGACAGGCTCCAATCAGCCCCAGCATATT.

This clonotype was found many times. The chain links TRBV6-2 or TRBV6-3 to TRBJ2-7, with D possibly being TRBD1 or TRBD2 (5 bases each). Germline V gives CDR1 MNHEY, CDR2 SVGEGT. CDR3 length: 14 amino acids. Trimming cost V 8 bases and J 3 bases, with 17 bases left between them. The CDR3 is CASLGTAKGYEQYF. The CDR3, as DNA: TGTGCCAGCCTCGGGACCGCCAAAGGCTACGAGCAGTACTTC.

This clonotype was seen many times. The genes are TRBV7-2 and TRBJ2-5, with 15 bases fitting TRBD2. Germline loops: CDR1 SGHTA, CDR2 FQGNSA. The CDR3 is 17 residues long. Losses at the gene ends were 4 bases for V and 2 bases for J; bases not matched to a gene: 5. CDR3 DNA: TGTGCCAGCAGCTCTAGGACTAGCGGGAGGGTACAAGAGACCCAGTACTTC. This sequence encodes CASSSRTSGRVQETQYF.

This clonotype was recorded at least ten times. The chain links TRBV5-5 to TRBJ1-6; D gene unclear. The CDR3 runs 17 residues. Trimming took off 5 bases at V and 0 bases at J, with 15 bases between the two ends. Germline-derived CDR1 and CDR2 are SGHKS and YYEKEE (reference sequence). The CDR3 region has the DNA TGTGCCAGCAGTTTGAGGCCGTACAGCTCCTATAATTCACCCCTCCACTTT. Translated, it gives CASSLRPYSSYNSPLHF.

This clonotype was observed many times. CDR3 sequence: CASSRDRGHLPYEQYF. The DNA for the CDR3 is TGTGCCAGCAGCAGGGACAGGGGGCACCTTCCCTACGAGCAGTACTTC. The chain combines TRBV12-3 or TRBV12-4 with TRBJ2-7; 12 positions agree with TRBD1. The V segment lost 6 bases and the J segment 2 bases; nucleotides outside the gene matches: 8. There are 16 residues in the CDR3.

This clonotype was recorded at least ten times. This chain connects TRBV24-1 to TRBJ2-7; D may be TRBD2 (6 bases). The length of the CDR3 is 14 residues. Germline CDR1 KGHDR, CDR2 SFDVKD. Trimming removed 4 bases from V and 6 bases from J, with 15 bases in between. In nucleotides, the CDR3 is TGTGCCACCAGTGAACGGAATCCGCGGGGCGAGCAGTACTTC. Its protein is CATSERNPRGEQYF.

The table lists this clonotype with many counts. The chain recombines TRBV28 with TRBJ1-5; 8 bases match TRBD1. CDR3 length: 16 amino acids. The germline V gene encodes CDR1 MDHEN and CDR2 SYDVKM. Germline trimming cut 10 bases from V and 5 bases from J; bases unmatched to any gene: 16. The CDR3: CATCSGQGRYYQPQHF. In DNA form, the CDR3 reads TGTGCCACCTGCTCCGGACAGGGCCGTTATTATCAGCCCCAGCATTTT.

The table lists this clonotype with many counts. The rearrangement joins TRBV7-9 to TRBJ1-4; the match to TRBD1 covers 8 bases. The CDR3 consists of 14 residues. Germline V gene data show CDR1 as SEHNR and CDR2 as FQNEAQ (reference sequence). J lost 5 bases, V lost 5 bases, and 4 bases had no gene match. The CDR3, as DNA: TGTGCCAGCAGCGACCGGGACAGGAATGAAAAACTGTTTTTT. Its protein is CASSDRDRNEKLFF.

This clonotype was counted at least ten times. V gene TRBV5-1 combines with J gene TRBJ1-2; no clear D gene. Per germline, CDR1 SGHRS and CDR2 YFSETQ. V was clipped by 2 bases and J by 6 bases, with 2 bases between them. This CDR3 spans 10 amino acids. CDR3 residues: CASSFDGYTF. CDR3 coding DNA: TGCGCCAGCAGCTTCGATGGCTACACCTTC.

The chain is built from TRBV15 and TRBJ2-7, with D possibly being TRBD1 (5 bases). This CDR3 region has 17 residues. V was clipped by 0 bases and J by 0 bases, with 15 bases between them. Germline V gene sequence: CDR1 LNHNV, CDR2 YYDKDF (reference sequence). DNA of the CDR3: TGTGCCACCAGCAGAGAAAATAGGTGGGGCTTCTCCTACGAGCAGTACTTC. It is translated as CATSRENRWGFSYEQYF.

Ten or more counts support this clonotype. The V and J genes are TRBV6-2 or TRBV6-3 and TRBJ2-7; D perhaps matches TRBD2 (6 bases). Trimming cost V 6 bases and J 4 bases, with 19 bases left between them. The CDR3 runs 15 residues. CDR1 and CDR2 from the germline V gene are MNHEY and SVGEGT. The CDR3 region has the DNA TGTGCCAGCAGGGGTGGGACTTCTAAGAGATACGAGCAGTACTTC. Translation: CASRGGTSKRYEQYF.

In its sample, this clonotype was seen many times. V and J are TRBV28 and TRBJ1-4; D call uncertain. V gave up 6 bases and J gave up 8 bases, with 10 bases separating them. Germline CDR1 is MDHEN and CDR2 is SYDVKM. This CDR3 is 12 amino acids long. This CDR3 is CASRRGREKLFF. CDR3 in DNA: TGTGCCAGCAGACGGGGTCGGGAAAAACTGTTTTTT.

This clonotype was observed many times. The V and J genes are TRBV12-3 or TRBV12-4 and TRBJ2-1; D is possibly TRBD1 or TRBD2 (6 bases each). V was cut by 8 bases and J by 4 bases, with 18 bases left in between. There are 15 residues in the CDR3. DNA for the CDR3: TGTGCCAGCTGTGAGGGGGGCACACTATACAATGAGCAGTTCTTC. It codes for CASCEGGTLYNEQFF.

This clonotype was picked up many times. V usage is TRBV4-3 and J usage is TRBJ1-2; 7 bases match TRBD1. This CDR3 spans 15 amino acids. V shed 0 bases and J 0 bases; nucleotides not matched to a gene: 1. Germline loops: CDR1 LGHNA, CDR2 YSLEER. CDR3 DNA sequence: TGCGCCAGCAGCCAAGAGACAGGGCCTAACTATGGCTACACCTTC. This codes for CASSQETGPNYGYTF.

This clonotype was detected many times. V is TRBV29-1 and J is TRBJ1-1; 10 bases are shared with TRBD1. Germline CDR1 is SQVTM and CDR2 is ANQGSEA. J was trimmed by 6 bases and V by 7 bases; bases with no gene match: 8. This CDR3 is built from 13 residues. This CDR3 is CSALTGGAPEAFF. CDR3 DNA sequence: TGCAGCGCCTTGACAGGGGGCGCCCCTGAAGCTTTCTTT.

In its sample, this clonotype was seen many times. The rearrangement joins TRBV12-3 or TRBV12-4 to TRBJ1-6; D remains unclear. Between the trimmed V and J ends, which lost 3 bases and 14 bases, there was a span of 8 bases. The CDR3 sequence is 11 residues long. DNA for the CDR3: TGTGCCAGCAGTTTGGCCAACACCCTCCACTTT. This sequence encodes CASSLANTLHF.

This clonotype has a handful of counts. The chain employs TRBV27 and TRBJ2-1, with 14 bases that match TRBD2. The CDR3 extends over 15 amino acids. The J segment lost 7 bases and the V segment lost 5 bases, leaving 4 bases of the junction unmatched. The germline CDR1 and CDR2 sequences are MNHEY and SMNVEV (reference sequence). The DNA for the CDR3 is TGTGCCAGCAGTCCCGGGACTAGCGGGAGTAATGAGCAGTTCTTC. Translation gives CASSPGTSGSNEQFF.

This clonotype was counted at least ten times. The chain employs TRBV29-1 and TRBJ1-1; the D is unclear. Germline CDR1 reads SQVTM; CDR2 reads ANQGSEA. The CDR3 length is 13 residues. V was cut by 0 bases and J by 3 bases, with 8 bases left in between. This CDR3 reads CSVEDGSYTEAFF. CDR3 in DNA: TGCAGCGTTGAAGATGGGAGCTACACTGAAGCTTTCTTT.

This clonotype has a count of ten or more. V is TRBV7-9 and J is TRBJ2-7; TRBD1 matches 8 bases. J gave up 4 bases and V 5 bases, and 13 bases lay outside the gene matches. The germline V gene has CDR1 SEHNR and CDR2 FQNEAQ (reference sequence). The CDR3 runs to 16 residues. The CDR3 DNA sequence: TGTGCCAGCAGCCCGCGCATCGGGACAGGACTATACGAGCAGTACTTC. Translation gives CASSPRIGTGLYEQYF.

This clonotype was seen many times. The chain links TRBV18 to TRBJ2-4; TRBD1 is a possible D gene (6 bases). Germline values: CDR1 KGHSH, CDR2 LQKENI. This CDR3 spans 17 amino acids. Trimming left V 4 bases short and J 1 base short, with 17 bases between. The CDR3 DNA sequence: TGTGCCAGCTCACGTACCACGGGTCAGGGGGCCAAAAACATTCAGTACTTC. It yields the protein CASSRTTGQGAKNIQYF.

This clonotype was recorded at least ten times. The chain links TRBV4-2 to TRBJ1-3, with 8 bases matching TRBD1. The CDR3 has 14 residues. V trimming: 5 bases; J trimming: 8 bases; junction bases outside the gene matches: 8. The V gene's germline CDR1 is LGHNA and CDR2 YNFKEQ. The CDR3 region is CASSNPTGDDTIYF. The CDR3 DNA reads as TGTGCCAGCAGCAACCCGACAGGGGACGACACCATATATTTT.

This clonotype was recorded at least ten times. The CDR3, as DNA: TGTGCCAGCAGCCTTCCCGATTTAAACTATGGCTACACCTTC. Encoded protein: CASSLPDLNYGYTF. The rearrangement links TRBV3-1 to TRBJ1-2; no definite D call. Germline-derived CDR1 and CDR2 are LGHDT and YNNKEL (reference sequence). The ends were cut back, 4 bases at V and 2 bases at J, with 11 bases in the middle. CDR3 length: 14 amino acids.

This clonotype appeared many times. The V call is TRBV25-1, the J call TRBJ1-2; D is uncertain. Per the germline V gene, CDR1 is MGHDK and CDR2 is SYGVNS. The CDR3 loop spans 16 amino acids. The V end lost 5 bases, the J end lost 9 bases, and 25 bases lay between the germline ends. The CDR3 region is CASSLTLFGLSMRYTF. CDR3 DNA: TGTGCCAGCAGTCTCACATTGTTCGGGCTCTCTATGCGCTACACCTTC.

This clonotype occurred many times. This chain links TRBV4-3 with TRBJ1-4; D gene uncertain. Germline V gene data show CDR1 as LGHNA and CDR2 as YSLEER. Trimming left V 4 bases short and J 6 bases short, with 12 bases between. The CDR3 loop spans 14 amino acids. In DNA, the CDR3 is TGCGCCAGCAGCCCATCCAGAGACGATGAAAAACTGTTTTTT. It encodes CASSPSRDDEKLFF.